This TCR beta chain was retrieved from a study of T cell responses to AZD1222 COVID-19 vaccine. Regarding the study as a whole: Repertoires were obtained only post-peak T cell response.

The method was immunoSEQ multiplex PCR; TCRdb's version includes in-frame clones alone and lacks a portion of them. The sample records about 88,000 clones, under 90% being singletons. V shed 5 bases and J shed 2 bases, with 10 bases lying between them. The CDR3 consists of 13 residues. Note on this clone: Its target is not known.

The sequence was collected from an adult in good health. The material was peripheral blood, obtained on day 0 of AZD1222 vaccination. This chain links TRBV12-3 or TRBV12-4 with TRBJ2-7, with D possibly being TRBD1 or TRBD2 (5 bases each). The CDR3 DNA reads TGTGCCAGCAGTCCTGGGACGACCTACGAGCAGTACTTC. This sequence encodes CASSPGTTYEQYF.